This T cell receptor (beta chain) is drawn from a study of OX40 agonist ivuxolimab in advanced cancers. Study overall: Patients' therapy was ivuxolimab, an antibody that acts as an agonist of OX40 (CD134). Findings and limits, study-wide: Nonresponders, in some cases, also had low normalized T-cell clonal expansion.

Regarding this clone: Its target is unknown.

TCRdb keeps only in-frame clones here, not all; method: immunoSEQ multiplex PCR. Of approximately 58,000 clones listed, about 88% are singletons. Exclusion applied to patients with autoimmune disease history or systemic immunosuppression. Trimming removed 4 bases from V and 0 bases from J, with 5 bases in between. This CDR3 has 13 residues. The germline CDR1 and CDR2 sequences are KGHSH and LQKENI. The specimen comprised CD4+ or CD8+ T cells sorted from blood, sampled in a trial of the OX40 agonist ivuxolimab. The V and J genes are TRBV18 and TRBJ2-3, with D uncertain. The source of this sequence is an adult with an advanced solid tumor such as melanoma, head and neck, liver or kidney cancer. In DNA, the CDR3 is TGTGCCAGCTCACGAACTAGCACAGATACGCAGTATTTT. This gives the protein CASSRTSTDTQYF.